Each of the 18 T cell receptor beta chains below was sequenced from the same sample in a study of T cell clusters in autoimmune cytopenias. Each sample's input was around 250 ng genomic DNA, roughly 40,000 genome equivalents. TRB rearrangements were amplified by touch-down multiplex PCR with mixed TRB-A/B primers. TCRdb reprocessed the multiplex PCR reads, with one entry per CDR3 protein and no DNA. This sample's table reports 3,400 or so distinct CDR3 sequences. Source material: peripheral blood. The source of these receptors is a human donor with an autoimmune cytopenia, with autoimmune hepatitis or in good health (not recorded which).

The chain combines TRBV4-1 with TRBJ2-7; TCRdb calls TRBD1, which cannot be checked without DNA. Germline lookup yields CDR1 MGHRA and CDR2 YSYEKL. This CDR3 is 16 amino acids long. The CDR3 here is CASSQEGIRQGHEQYF.

This sequence joins TRBV7-9 and TRBJ2-7; lacking DNA, the TRBD1 call made by TCRdb goes unchecked. Germline V CDR1 and CDR2: SEHNR, FQNEAQ (reference sequence). The CDR3 has 16 amino acids. The CDR3 is CASSIDTGTGVLEQYF.

This clonotype is classed as medium-sized (0.01 to 0.1%) by frequency. The rearrangement joins TRBV20-1 to TRBJ2-7; the TCRdb call, TRBD1, lacks DNA for checking. Per germline, CDR1 DFQATT and CDR2 SNEGSKA (reference sequence). The CDR3 contains 13 residues. The CDR3 sequence: CSAAGQGRNEQYF.

Considering frequency, this clonotype is medium-sized. The V gene is TRBV20-1, the J gene TRBJ2-1; TCRdb reports TRBD2, a call that lacks DNA to check it against. Germline CDR1 reads DFQATT; CDR2 reads SNEGSKA (reference sequence). This CDR3 is 12 amino acids long. The CDR3 reads CSARRGGEEQFF.

The chain links TRBV2 to TRBJ2-7. The CDR3 contains 12 residues. The germline V gene has CDR1 SNHLY and CDR2 FYNNEI. This CDR3 reads CASNLETYEQYF.

This clonotype registers medium-sized by frequency. This sequence joins TRBV28 and TRBJ1-2; without DNA, the TCRdb call of TRBD1 cannot be checked. This CDR3 spans 14 amino acids. Germline assignment: CDR1 MDHEN and CDR2 SYDVKM. CDR3 loop: CASSRRTGGRGYTF.

This rearrangement joins TRBV5-5 to TRBJ2-7; TCRdb's assignment of TRBD1 cannot be checked, as there is no DNA. The germline gives CDR1 SGHKS, CDR2 YYEKEE (reference sequence). The CDR3 runs to 14 residues. The CDR3 sequence is CASSGTGANYEQYF.

V is TRBV5-6 and J is TRBJ1-4; the TCRdb D gene call, TRBD1, has no DNA to confirm it. This CDR3 comprises 14 residues. Germline values: CDR1 SGHDT, CDR2 YYEEEE. CDR3 sequence: CASSLNRDRGELFF.

In terms of frequency, this clonotype is medium-sized. V gene TRBV5-6 combines with J gene TRBJ1-2; TCRdb gives TRBD1 as the D gene, but with no DNA this cannot be confirmed. CDR3 length: 12 amino acids. The V gene's germline CDR1 is SGHDT and CDR2 YYEEEE. Here the CDR3 reads CASSTGPGGYTF.

This clonotype shows up as medium-sized by frequency. This rearrangement joins TRBV30 to TRBJ2-5. Per germline, CDR1 GTSNPN and CDR2 SVGIG (reference sequence). The CDR3 runs 14 residues. Here the CDR3 reads CAWSLDRYQETQYF.

The chain couples TRBV18 to TRBJ2-1. The length of the CDR3 is 12 residues. CDR1 is KGHSH, CDR2 LQKENI, per germline. The CDR3 here is CASSSDTGEQFF.

Considering frequency, this clonotype is medium-sized. The J gene is TRBJ1-1, the V gene TRBV29-1; TCRdb's D call of TRBD1 is untestable without DNA. The germline CDR1 and CDR2 sequences are SQVTM and ANQGSEA. The CDR3 extends over 15 amino acids. This CDR3 is CSVLLSRQGANEAFF.

Frequency places this clonotype as medium-sized (0.01 to 0.1%). The CDR3 here is CASSPRGREGGTDTQYF. The chain links TRBV6-1 to TRBJ2-3; TCRdb selects TRBD1, and the lack of DNA leaves this call unchecked. CDR3 length: 17 amino acids. CDR1 is MNHNS, CDR2 SASEGT, per germline.

In terms of frequency, this clonotype is medium-sized (0.01 to 0.1%). The chain couples TRBV6-1 to TRBJ1-1; the TRBD1 assignment by TCRdb is unverifiable without DNA. The germline V gene encodes CDR1 MNHNS and CDR2 SASEGT. The CDR3 length is 15 residues. CDR3 residues: CASSGRDRGSAEAFF.

The J gene is TRBJ1-1, the V gene TRBV6-2 or TRBV6-3; TCRdb's D call of TRBD1 is untestable without DNA. This CDR3 has 16 amino acids. Looked up from germline, CDR1 is MNHEY and CDR2 is SVGEGT. The chain's CDR3 is CASSYSGRGGHTEAFF.

Considering frequency, this clonotype is medium-sized. The V gene is TRBV7-9, the J gene TRBJ2-5. The CDR3 has 15 residues. Germline lookup yields CDR1 SEHNR and CDR2 FQNEAQ (reference sequence). This chain's CDR3 is CASSDLDVEDETQYF.

V and J are TRBV5-1 and TRBJ1-2. Germline V CDR1 and CDR2: SGHRS, YFSETQ. The CDR3 covers 12 residues. The CDR3 spells CASSRTHGLNTF. Full variable domain (remainder filled in from reference TRBV5-1 and TRBJ1-2): KAGVTQTPRYLIKTRGQQVTLSCSPISGHRSVSWYQQTPGQGLQFLFEYFSETQRNKGNFPGRFSGRQFSNSRSEMNVSTLELGDSALYLCASSRTHGLNTFGSGTRLTVV.

According to its frequency, this clonotype is medium-sized (0.01 to 0.1%). This chain connects TRBV6-5 to TRBJ2-2; TCRdb's D call, TRBD1, is unchecked because there is no DNA. The CDR3 totals 15 residues. The germline gives CDR1 MNHEY, CDR2 SVGAGI. CDR3 region: CASSHRQGATGELFF.